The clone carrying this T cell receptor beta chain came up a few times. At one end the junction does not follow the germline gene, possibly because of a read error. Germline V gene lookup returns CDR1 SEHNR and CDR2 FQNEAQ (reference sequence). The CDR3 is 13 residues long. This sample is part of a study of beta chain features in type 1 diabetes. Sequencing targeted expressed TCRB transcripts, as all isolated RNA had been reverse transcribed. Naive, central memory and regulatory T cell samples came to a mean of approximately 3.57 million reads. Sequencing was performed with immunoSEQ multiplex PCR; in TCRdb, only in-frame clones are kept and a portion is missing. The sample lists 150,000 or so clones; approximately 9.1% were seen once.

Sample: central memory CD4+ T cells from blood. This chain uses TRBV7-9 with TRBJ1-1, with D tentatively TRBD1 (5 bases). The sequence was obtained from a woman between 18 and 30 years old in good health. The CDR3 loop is CASSTGMNAEAFF. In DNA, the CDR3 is TGTGCCAGCAGCACAGGAATGAACGCTGAAGCTTTCTTT.